Reported below is one T cell receptor beta chain. Patients suffered from locally advanced or metastatic urothelial carcinoma. The sample belongs to a study of PD-L1 blockade in urothelial cancer. The overall study: Bladder-origin urothelial cancer in males covered about 90% of the roughly 30 patients. In tumor samples, T cells numbered a median of about 1,400.

Synthetic TCR analog templates were added to each PCR reaction. Produced via immunoSEQ multiplex PCR; TCRdb's table is partial and in-frame only. This sample carries more than 35,000 clones, 36% of them seen once, and the ten largest clones take about 9.8%. The CDR3 loop spans 15 amino acids. The V gene's germline CDR1 is LNHDA and CDR2 SQIVND (reference sequence). The germline V and J ends were trimmed by 5 bases and 1 base, with 12 bases remaining between them. The material was tumor tissue, obtained before atezolizumab (anti-PD-L1) treatment. The V and J genes are TRBV19 and TRBJ1-5; D gene ambiguous. This clonotype was sampled from a man in his sixties with urothelial cancer. The chain's CDR3 is CASSVQRTSNQPQHF. The CDR3 nucleotides are TGTGCCAGTAGTGTACAGCGGACCAGCAATCAGCCCCAGCATTTT.